The 8 T cell receptor beta chains below were found in one sample sequenced in a study of T-cell reconstitution after alpha-beta-depleted transplantation in children. Molecular barcoding with unique molecular identifiers was used for the TCRbeta library. TCRdb processed the PCR reads anew with MiXCR; each CDR3 protein has one entry. The sample lists 400,000 to 450,000 distinct CDR3 sequences; around 46% were seen once. Sequences were derived from PBMCs, sampled before TCRalphabeta/CD19-depleted stem cell transplant. Every receptor here comes from a girl aged 2 to 10 with aplastic anemia, due to receive a stem cell transplant.

The chain joins TRBV7-3 to TRBJ2-3; 9 nucleotides line up with TRBD2. From germline, CDR1 is SGHTA and CDR2 FQGTGA. The CDR3 consists of 17 residues. V was pared by 1 base and J by 0 bases, with 5 bases of the junction left unmatched. The CDR3 sequence: CASSLRAGGPSTDTQYF. CDR3 in DNA: TGTGCCAGCAGCTTAAGGGCGGGGGGGCCCAGCACAGATACGCAGTATTTT.

The chain joins TRBV5-8 to TRBJ2-2; possible D gene TRBD2, 6 bases. The CDR3 extends over 15 amino acids. The germline CDR1 and CDR2 sequences are SGHTS and YDEGEE. V lost 4 bases, J lost 5 bases, and 15 bases lay in between. The CDR3 bases are TGTGCCAGCAGCCCTGTCGCAGGGAGGACCGGGGAGCTGTTTTTT. Translated, it gives CASSPVAGRTGELFF.

This clonotype was seen many times. The V gene is TRBV6-5, the J gene TRBJ2-7, with 8 bases aligning to TRBD2. The CDR3 covers 15 residues. J was trimmed by 3 bases and V by 4 bases; bases with no gene match: 8. Germline V gene sequence: CDR1 MNHEY, CDR2 SVGAGI. The CDR3 loop reads CASSSGGREVYEQYF. CDR3 coding DNA: TGTGCCAGCAGTTCCGGGGGGCGGGAGGTCTACGAGCAGTACTTC.

The chain uses TRBV7-2 and TRBJ2-1; 8 bases are a match to TRBD2. The V gene end was trimmed by 4 bases and the J gene end by 0 bases; junction bases not matched to a gene: 8. Germline CDR1 is SGHTA and CDR2 is FQGNSA. The CDR3 is made up of 17 amino acids. The CDR3 DNA follows: TGTGCCAGCAGCTCCGAGCGGGGGCCGCTCTCCTACAATGAGCAGTTCTTC. It encodes CASSSERGPLSYNEQFF.

The chain recombines TRBV5-5 with TRBJ1-2; D remains ambiguous. The germline CDR1 and CDR2 sequences are SGHKS and YYEKEE (reference sequence). CDR3 length equals 17 residues. Trimming removed 4 bases at V and 2 bases at J, with 21 bases between. The CDR3 loop reads CASSPGVSHPGNYGYTF. CDR3 sequence (DNA): TGTGCCAGCAGCCCCGGGGTCAGCCACCCTGGGAACTATGGCTACACCTTC.

This clonotype has a count of ten or more. The chain recombines TRBV29-1 with TRBJ1-1, with D hard to call. The CDR3 is 12 residues long. Deletions cut 4 bases from V and 2 bases from J, with 8 bases between. The germline gives CDR1 SQVTM, CDR2 ANQGSEA. DNA of the CDR3: TGCAGCGTTGGGCAGCTCAACACTGAAGCTTTCTTT. The encoded protein is CSVGQLNTEAFF.

This chain uses TRBV20-1 with TRBJ2-7; 14 nucleotides match TRBD2. Per the germline V gene, CDR1 is DFQATT and CDR2 is SNEGSKA (reference sequence). The CDR3 sequence is 14 residues long. The junction had 6 bases not matched to a gene; V was cut back by 6 bases and J by 5 bases. The CDR3 bases are TGCAGTGCAAGACTAGCGGGAGGGCCCCACGAGCAGTACTTC. Amino acid sequence: CSARLAGGPHEQYF.

This clonotype has more than one count but fewer than ten. The chain couples TRBV3-1 to TRBJ2-4; possible D gene TRBD1, 6 bases. The CDR3 spans 17 residues. Germline CDR1 reads LGHDT; CDR2 reads YNNKEL (reference sequence). The V end was cut by 11 bases, the J end by 0 bases, with 23 bases between. The CDR3 loop reads CASCQETGPLAKNIQYF. The CDR3 DNA is TGTGCCTCCTGCCAAGAGACAGGACCCCTAGCCAAAAACATTCAGTACTTC.